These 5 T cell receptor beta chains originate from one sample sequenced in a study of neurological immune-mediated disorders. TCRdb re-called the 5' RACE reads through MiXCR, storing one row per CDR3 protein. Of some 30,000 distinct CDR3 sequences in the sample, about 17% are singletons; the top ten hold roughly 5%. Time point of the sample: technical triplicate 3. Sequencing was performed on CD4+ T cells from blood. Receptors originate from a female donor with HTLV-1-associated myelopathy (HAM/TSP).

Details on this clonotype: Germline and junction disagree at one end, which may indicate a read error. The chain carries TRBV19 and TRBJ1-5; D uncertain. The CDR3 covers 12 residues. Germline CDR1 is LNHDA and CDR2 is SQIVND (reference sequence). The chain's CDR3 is CASSGRDQHQHF. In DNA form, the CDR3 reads TGTGCCAGTAGCGGACGCGATCAGCACCAGCATTTT.

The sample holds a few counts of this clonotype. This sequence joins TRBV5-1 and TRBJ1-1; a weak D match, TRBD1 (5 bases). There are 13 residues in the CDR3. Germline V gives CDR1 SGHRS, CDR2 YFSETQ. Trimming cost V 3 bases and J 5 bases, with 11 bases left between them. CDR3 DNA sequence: TGCGCCAGCAGCTCGGGGGGGGGAACTGAAGCTTTCTTT. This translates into CASSSGGGTEAFF.

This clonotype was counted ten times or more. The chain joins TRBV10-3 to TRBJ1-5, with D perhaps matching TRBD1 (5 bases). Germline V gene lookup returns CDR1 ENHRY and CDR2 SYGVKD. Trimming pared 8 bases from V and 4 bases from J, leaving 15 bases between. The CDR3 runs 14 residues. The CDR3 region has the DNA TGTGCCATCGGGGGTGGTAAACAGAATCAGCCCCAGCATTTT. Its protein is CAIGGGKQNQPQHF.

CDR3 sequence reads: CSARGQGRWEQYF. CDR3 in DNA: TGCAGTGCTAGAGGACAGGGAAGGTGGGAGCAGTACTTC. V and J are TRBV20-1 and TRBJ2-7, with TRBD1 matching 7 bases. The CDR3 runs to 13 residues. Unmatched junction bases numbered 7, after V lost 1 base and J lost 7 bases. Germline V gene lookup returns CDR1 DFQATT and CDR2 SNEGSKA (reference sequence).

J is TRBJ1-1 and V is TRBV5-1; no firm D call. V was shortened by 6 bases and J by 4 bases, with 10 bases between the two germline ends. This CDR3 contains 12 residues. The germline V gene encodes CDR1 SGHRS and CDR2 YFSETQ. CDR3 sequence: CASTGVSTEAFF. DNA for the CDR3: TGCGCCAGCACCGGGGTTAGCACTGAAGCTTTCTTT.